This is a list of T cell receptor beta chains from one sample in a study of blood T cell repertoires in COVID-19. The table came from immunoSEQ multiplex PCR; TCRdb's copy has only in-frame clones and leaves some out. The repertoire consists of 150,000 to 200,000 clones, with roughly nine tenths occurring once and the leading ten covering 2.5% to 3%. The sample consisted of peripheral blood. The receptor set was obtained from a woman aged 25 to 45 with active or convalescent COVID-19. CDR3s include the opening cysteine and the closing phenylalanine or tryptophan. A D gene is named only where the DNA matches it firmly. Size is omitted from some rows. Given values are once, few, many or a class for expanded clones.

size | J | D | V | DNA | CDR3
- | TRBJ2-6 | TRBD1 | TRBV30 | TGTGCCTGGAGTAGGACAGGAGTCGACTCTGGGGCCAACGTCCTGACTTTC | CAWSRTGVDSGANVLTF
- | TRBJ1-2 | TRBD1 | TRBV27 | TGTGCCAGCAGTTTCCCAGGGGGCAAAGGCTACACCTTC | CASSFPGGKGYTF
- | TRBJ1-2 | - | TRBV19 | TGTGCCAGTAGTATGATACAGGTATCCTATGGCTACACCTTC | CASSMIQVSYGYTF
- | TRBJ1-1 | - | TRBV6-5 | TGTGCCAGCAGACCCGACAGGTCGAACACTGAAGCTTTCTTT | CASRPDRSNTEAFF
- | TRBJ2-1 | TRBD1 | TRBV5-1 | TGCGCCAGCAGTTTACAGGGGGCCCTAAACTACAATGAGCAGTTCTTC | CASSLQGALNYNEQFF
- | TRBJ2-5 | - | TRBV7-9 | TGTGCCAGCAGCCCCCCAGTCGGGTACCAAGAGACCCAGTACTTC | CASSPPVGYQETQYF
- | TRBJ1-1 | - | TRBV5-1 | TGCGCCAGCAGCTTGGTTAGGGGCACTGAAGCTTTCTTT | CASSLVRGTEAFF
- | TRBJ2-2 | - | TRBV7-2 | TGTGCCAGCAGCCAACGGGGGAATGGGTACACCGGGGAGCTGTTTTTT | CASSQRGNGYTGELFF
- | TRBJ2-2 | - | TRBV10-3 | TGTGCCATCAAGGGGGTCGGGGAGCTGTTTTTT | CAIKGVGELFF
- | TRBJ2-7 | - | TRBV28 | TGTGCCAGCAGTCGCGCCCCCTCCTACGAGCAGTACTTC | CASSRAPSYEQYF
- | TRBJ1-5 | - | TRBV28 | TGTGCCAGCAGCCTCCAGGGTATTAGCAATCAGCCCCAGCATTTT | CASSLQGISNQPQHF
- | TRBJ2-7 | TRBD1 | TRBV13 | TGTGCCAGCAGCTTAAGAGGGGGCCGGTACGAGCAGTACTTC | CASSLRGGRYEQYF
once | TRBJ2-3 | - | TRBV19 | TGTGCCAGTTCCCCCGGGAGAAGCACAGATACGCAGTATTTT | CASSPGRSTDTQYF
- | TRBJ2-2 | - | TRBV7-9 | TGTGCCAGCAGCCATCAAGGGACTTGGAACACCGGGGAGCTGTTTTTT | CASSHQGTWNTGELFF
few | TRBJ2-7 | - | TRBV6-6 | TGTGCCAGCAGCCAATGGGGAAAAGGGGGCGAGCAGTACTTC | CASSQWGKGGEQYF
- | TRBJ1-4 | - | TRBV4-1 | TGCGCCAGCAGCCAGGGACTGAGATATGAAAAACTGTTTTTT | CASSQGLRYEKLFF
- | TRBJ1-2 | TRBD1 | TRBV7-2 | TGTGCCGAACTGACAGGGGGCGCAGGATATGGCTACACCTTC | CAELTGGAGYGYTF
- | TRBJ2-2 | TRBD1 | TRBV27 | TGTGCCAGTTCCAGGGGGCTCAACACCGGGGAGCTGTTTTTT | CASSRGLNTGELFF
- | TRBJ2-7 | TRBD2 | TRBV23-1 | TGCGCCAGCAGTCCGACCCCCGGGGGGGACGAGCAGTACTTC | CASSPTPGGDEQYF
- | TRBJ1-2 | - | TRBV30 | TGTGCCTGGATAGGAGGGTCCCGCTACACCTTC | CAWIGGSRYTF
- | TRBJ2-2 | TRBD2 | TRBV11-2 | TGTGCCAGCAGCCTTGGACTAGCGCTTAACACCGGGGAGCTGTTTTTT | CASSLGLALNTGELFF
- | TRBJ2-5 | - | TRBV15 | TGTGCCACCAGCAGAGAACCAGCGGCAGAGACCCAGTACTTC | CATSREPAAETQYF
- | TRBJ2-1 | TRBD2 | TRBV11-3 | TGTGCCAGCAGCTTTATTGGACTAGCGGGGGGGAGTGAGCAGTTCTTC | CASSFIGLAGGSEQFF
- | TRBJ2-2 | TRBD1 | TRBV7-8 | TGTGCCAGCAGCTTAGCGGGCGGACAGGGTGTCGGGGAGCTGTTTTTT | CASSLAGGQGVGELFF
- | TRBJ1-6 | - | TRBV28 | TGTGCCAGCAGTTTAAGGGGGTTAAATTCACCCCTCCACTTT | CASSLRGLNSPLHF
- | TRBJ2-7 | TRBD2 | TRBV3-1/TRBV3-2 | TGTGCCAGCAGCCAAGATATGGGGGGGTCCTATTACGAGCAGTACTTC | CASSQDMGGSYYEQYF
once | TRBJ2-6 | - | TRBV4-1 | TGCGCCAGCAGCCTAGAAAATCAGGGTACCCTCTCTGGGGCCAACGTCCTGACTTTC | CASSLENQGTLSGANVLTF
- | TRBJ1-2 | - | TRBV12-3/TRBV12-4 | TGTGCCAGCAGTCCCGGACAGTCCTATGGCTACACCTTC | CASSPGQSYGYTF
- | TRBJ2-5 | TRBD2 | TRBV9 | TGTGCCAGCAGCGGAGGAAATTTCGGGGGGGAGGCAGAGACCCAGTACTTC | CASSGGNFGGEAETQYF
once | TRBJ1-1 | - | TRBV19 | TGTGCCAGTACCATCCTAGGCCGGGTAGAAGCTTTCTTT | CASTILGRVEAFF
- | TRBJ2-3 | - | TRBV3-1/TRBV3-2 | TGTGCCAGCAGCCAAGAGGGCGGGGCCACAGATACGCAGTATTTT | CASSQEGGATDTQYF
- | TRBJ2-2 | - | TRBV7-8 | TGTGCCAGCAGCTCCGGGGGGCTAGCGAACACCGGGGAGCTGTTTTTT | CASSSGGLANTGELFF
- | TRBJ2-1 | - | TRBV19 | TGTGCCAGTAGCCCGACTATCCCTAATGAGCAGTTCTTC | CASSPTIPNEQFF
- | TRBJ2-1 | - | TRBV6-4 | TGTGCCAGCAGTGACCGGAGCCGGAATGAGCAGTTCTTC | CASSDRSRNEQFF
few | TRBJ1-6 | TRBD1 | TRBV5-4 | TGTGCCAGCAGCTTGGACCGAAGGACAGGTGAAGATTCACCCCTCCACTTT | CASSLDRRTGEDSPLHF
many | TRBJ1-2 | - | TRBV6-5 | TGTGCCAGCAGTTACTCGATCACGCACAGTAACTATGGCTACACCTTC | CASSYSITHSNYGYTF
- | TRBJ1-6 | - | TRBV18 | TGTGCCAGCTCACCACCGACTCAAGGAATTGCCTATAATTCACCCCTCCACTTT | CASSPPTQGIAYNSPLHF
few | TRBJ1-1 | - | TRBV12-3/TRBV12-4 | TGTGCCAGCAGCCCCCTATGGGAAGCTTTCTTT | CASSPLWEAFF
- | TRBJ2-7 | TRBD1 | TRBV9 | TGTGCCAGCAGCCGGACAGGCGAGCAGTACTTC | CASSRTGEQYF
- | TRBJ1-1 | - | TRBV15 | TGTGCCACCAGCAGAGATCAAGGCAGGGTAACTGAAGCTTTCTTT | CATSRDQGRVTEAFF
- | TRBJ2-1 | - | TRBV6-5 | TGTGCCAGCAGAATAGCCCCTCCAGGGGGGAATGAGCAGTTCTTC | CASRIAPPGGNEQFF
- | TRBJ2-7 | TRBD2 | TRBV9 | TGTGCCAGCAGCGTAGGGGGGGGACCCTACGAGCAGTACTTC | CASSVGGGPYEQYF
- | TRBJ1-5 | - | TRBV9 | TGTGCCAGCAGCGACAGGGAAACGGATCAGCCCCAGCATTTT | CASSDRETDQPQHF
many | TRBJ2-7 | TRBD2 | TRBV10-2 | TGCGCCACCTCGGGAGGTGGCTACGAGCAGTACTTC | CATSGGGYEQYF
- | TRBJ2-7 | TRBD1 | TRBV6-5 | TGTGCCAGCAGTTACGGGTCGACAGGGGTCTACGAGCAGTACTTC | CASSYGSTGVYEQYF
- | TRBJ2-1 | TRBD2 | TRBV28 | TGTGCCAGCAGTTTTATAGCGGGAGGGCCCAATGAGCAGTTCTTC | CASSFIAGGPNEQFF
- | TRBJ2-5 | TRBD1 | TRBV3-1/TRBV3-2 | TGTGCCAGCAGCCGAGGACAGGGTCTACCTCAAGAGACCCAGTACTTC | CASSRGQGLPQETQYF
- | TRBJ2-3 | TRBD2 | TRBV5-1 | TGCGCCAGCAGCCGCAGACCTGCCGGCGGGGGGGCGGTAGATACGCAGTATTTT | CASSRRPAGGGAVDTQYF
- | TRBJ1-4 | - | TRBV5-1 | TGCGCCAGCAGCCTGGGAGGGTTGGCAACTAATGAAAAACTGTTTTTT | CASSLGGLATNEKLFF
- | TRBJ2-5 | TRBD1 | TRBV27 | TGTGCCAGCAGCCGGACAGGGGGAGGTGAGACCCAGTACTTC | CASSRTGGGETQYF
- | TRBJ1-2 | TRBD1 | TRBV7-2 | TGTGCCAGCAGCTCCGACAGGGGCCCCTATGGCTACACCTTC | CASSSDRGPYGYTF
- | TRBJ1-4 | - | TRBV6-1 | TGTGCCAGCAGTGAAGAGGGGGTAGGGTCAGAAAAACTGTTTTTT | CASSEEGVGSEKLFF